Sequencing of this TCR beta chain was carried out in a study of blood T cell repertoires in COVID-19. Turning to the study itself: From the United States, Italy and Spain came samples of acute and convalescent COVID-19.

Assay: immunoSEQ multiplex PCR; the TCRdb copy retains only in-frame clones and omits some. The sample gives 200,000 to 250,000 clones, roughly 86% of which show up once; approximately 8.1% is in the top ten. Trimming removed 0 bases from V and 5 bases from J; junction bases left unmatched: 2. The germline CDR1 and CDR2 sequences are SGHNT and YYREEE (reference sequence). The CDR3 totals 14 residues. The rearrangement uses TRBV5-4 and TRBJ1-2; 9 bases are shared with TRBD1. The TCR comes from a woman aged 45-65 years with active or convalescent COVID-19. What was sequenced was peripheral blood. The CDR3 DNA is TGTGCCAGCAGCTTGGGGGACAGGGAGTATGGCTACACCTTC. Amino acids: CASSLGDREYGYTF.